What follows is one TCR beta chain and its context. Its antigen is currently unknown. The data stem from a study of cytomegalovirus exposure and HLA in healthy donors. Primers included in the PCR were 60 Vbeta and 13 Jbeta primers. Using immunoSEQ multiplex PCR, the repertoire was profiled, and TCRdb retains in-frame clones only, with some absent. The sample lists 100,000 to 150,000 clones, approximately 82% seen once, with approximately 20% in the top ten. Germline V lookup: CDR1 SNHLY, CDR2 FYNNEI. The CDR3 contains 17 residues. Trimming cost V 4 bases and J 2 bases; bases outside gene matches: 10. Study-wide results and caveats: Some V segments (TRBV6-2 and TRBV6-3 among them) were excluded as indistinguishable.

The rearrangement links TRBV2 to TRBJ2-2; 7 bases agree with TRBD2. Specimen: PBMCs. The sequence was obtained from a man aged 18-30 years in good health and CMV-seropositive. CDR3 nucleotides: TGTGCCAGCAGTGCCTCCGGGAGGAGTTCCAACACCGGGGAGCTGTTTTTT. Translation: CASSASGRSSNTGELFF.